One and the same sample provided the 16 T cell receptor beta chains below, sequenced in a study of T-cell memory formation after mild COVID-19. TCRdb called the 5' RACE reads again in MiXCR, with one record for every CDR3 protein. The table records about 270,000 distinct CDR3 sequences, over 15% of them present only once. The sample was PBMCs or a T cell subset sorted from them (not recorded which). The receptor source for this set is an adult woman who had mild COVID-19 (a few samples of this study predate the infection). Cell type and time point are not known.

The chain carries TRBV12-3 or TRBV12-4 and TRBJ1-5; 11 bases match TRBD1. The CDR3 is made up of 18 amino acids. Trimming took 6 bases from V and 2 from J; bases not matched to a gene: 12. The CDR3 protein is CASRWTGGAIRGNQPQHF. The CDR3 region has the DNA TGTGCCAGCAGATGGACAGGGGGCGCGATTAGGGGCAATCAGCCCCAGCATTTT.

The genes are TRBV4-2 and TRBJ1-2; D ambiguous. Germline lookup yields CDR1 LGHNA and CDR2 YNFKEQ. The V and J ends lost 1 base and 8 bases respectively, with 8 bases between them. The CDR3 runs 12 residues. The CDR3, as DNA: TGTGCCAGCAGCCAAGGAGGTGGCGGCTACACCTTC. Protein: CASSQGGGGYTF.

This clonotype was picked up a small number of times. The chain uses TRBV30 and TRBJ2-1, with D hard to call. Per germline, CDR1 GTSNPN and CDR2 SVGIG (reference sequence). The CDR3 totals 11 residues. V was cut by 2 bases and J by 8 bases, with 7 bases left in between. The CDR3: CAWSSGYEQFF. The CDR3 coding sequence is TGTGCCTGGAGTTCCGGGTATGAGCAGTTCTTC. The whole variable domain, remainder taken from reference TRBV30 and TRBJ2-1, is SQTIHQWPATLVQPVGSPLSLECTVEGTSNPNLYWYRQAAGRGLQLLFYSVGIGQISSEVPQNLSASRPQDRQFILSSKKLLLSDSGFYLCAWSSGYEQFFGPGTRLTVL.

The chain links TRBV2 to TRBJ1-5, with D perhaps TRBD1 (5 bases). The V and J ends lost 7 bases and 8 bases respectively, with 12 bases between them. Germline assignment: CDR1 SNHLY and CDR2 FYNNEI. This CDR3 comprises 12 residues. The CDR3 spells CASTMEGKPQHF. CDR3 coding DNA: TGTGCCAGCACTATGGAGGGGAAGCCCCAGCATTTT. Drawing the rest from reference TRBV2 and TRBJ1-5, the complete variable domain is EPEVTQTPSHQVTQMGQEVILRCVPISNHLYFYWYRQILGQKVEFLVSFYNNEISEKSEIFDDQFSVERPDGSNFTLKIRSTKLEDSAMYFCASTMEGKPQHFGDGTRLSIL.

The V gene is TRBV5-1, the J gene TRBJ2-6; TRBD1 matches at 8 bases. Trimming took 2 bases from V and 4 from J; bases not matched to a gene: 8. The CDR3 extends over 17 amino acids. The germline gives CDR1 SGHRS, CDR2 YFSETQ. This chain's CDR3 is CASSFQGARSGANVLTF. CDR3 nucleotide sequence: TGCGCCAGCAGCTTCCAGGGGGCGCGATCCGGGGCCAACGTCCTGACTTTC.

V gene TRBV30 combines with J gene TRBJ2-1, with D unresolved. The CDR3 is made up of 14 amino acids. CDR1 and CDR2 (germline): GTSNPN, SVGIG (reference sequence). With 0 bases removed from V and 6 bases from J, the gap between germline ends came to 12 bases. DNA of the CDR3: TGTGCCTGGAGTGTGTCGGAACTCGTCAATGAGCAGTTCTTC. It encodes CAWSVSELVNEQFF.

CDR3 in amino acids: CASNRLGGDANTGELFF. DNA for the CDR3: TGTGCCAGCAACCGACTGGGCGGGGACGCTAACACCGGGGAGCTGTTTTTT. This chain uses TRBV11-2 with TRBJ2-2; D may be TRBD2 (6 bases). Germline V gives CDR1 SGHAT, CDR2 FQNNGV. This CDR3 has 17 amino acids. The ends were cut back, 7 bases at V and 2 bases at J, with 20 bases in the middle.

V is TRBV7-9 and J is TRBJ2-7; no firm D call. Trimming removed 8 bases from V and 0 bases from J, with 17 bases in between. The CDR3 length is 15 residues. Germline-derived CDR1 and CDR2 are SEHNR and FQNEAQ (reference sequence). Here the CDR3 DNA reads TGTGCCAGCGGCTCAGGCGGATCGAGCTCCTACGAGCAGTACTTC. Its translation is CASGSGGSSSYEQYF.

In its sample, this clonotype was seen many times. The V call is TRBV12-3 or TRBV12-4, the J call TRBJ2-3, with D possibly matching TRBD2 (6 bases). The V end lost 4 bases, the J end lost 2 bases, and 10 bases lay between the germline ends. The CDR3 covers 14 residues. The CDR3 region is CASSWGVATDTQYF. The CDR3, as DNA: TGTGCCAGCAGTTGGGGGGTAGCCACAGATACGCAGTATTTT.

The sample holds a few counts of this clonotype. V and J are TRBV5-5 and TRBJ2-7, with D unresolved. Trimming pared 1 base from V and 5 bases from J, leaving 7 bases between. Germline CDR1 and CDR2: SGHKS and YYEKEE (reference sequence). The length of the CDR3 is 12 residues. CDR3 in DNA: TGTGCCAGCAGCTTGATAAGGAACGAGCAGTACTTC. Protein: CASSLIRNEQYF.

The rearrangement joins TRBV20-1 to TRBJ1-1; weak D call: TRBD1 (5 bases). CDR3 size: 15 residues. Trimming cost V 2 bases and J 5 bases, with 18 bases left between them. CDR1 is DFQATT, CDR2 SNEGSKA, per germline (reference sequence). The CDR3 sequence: CSARLRGEGRTEAFF. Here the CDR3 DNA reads TGCAGTGCTAGACTCCGGGGGGAGGGAAGGACTGAAGCTTTCTTT.

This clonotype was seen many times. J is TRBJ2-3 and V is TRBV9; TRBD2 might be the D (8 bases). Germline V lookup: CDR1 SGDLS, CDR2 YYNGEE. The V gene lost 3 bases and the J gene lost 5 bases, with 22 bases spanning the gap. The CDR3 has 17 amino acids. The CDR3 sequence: CASSAAEGAGGIDTQYF. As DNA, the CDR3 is TGTGCCAGCAGCGCCGCCGAGGGGGCGGGGGGAATAGATACGCAGTATTTT.

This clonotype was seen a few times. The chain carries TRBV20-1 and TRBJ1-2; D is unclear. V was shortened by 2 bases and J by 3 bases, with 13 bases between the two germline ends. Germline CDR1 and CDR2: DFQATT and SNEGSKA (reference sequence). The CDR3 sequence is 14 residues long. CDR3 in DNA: TGCAGTGCTAGAACAGAAGCTTTCCACTATGGCTACACCTTC. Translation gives CSARTEAFHYGYTF.

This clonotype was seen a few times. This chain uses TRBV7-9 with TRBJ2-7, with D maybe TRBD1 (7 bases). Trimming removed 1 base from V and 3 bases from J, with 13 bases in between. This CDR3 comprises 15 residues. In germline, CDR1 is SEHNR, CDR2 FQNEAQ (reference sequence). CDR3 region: CASSLGRDRLYEQYF. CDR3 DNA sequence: TGTGCCAGCAGCTTAGGGAGGGACAGACTCTACGAGCAGTACTTC. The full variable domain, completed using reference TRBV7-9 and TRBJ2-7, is DTGVSQNPRHKITKRGQNVTFRCDPISEHNRLYWYRQTLGQGPEFLTYFQNEAQLEKSRLLSDRFSAERPKGSFSTLEIQRTEQGDSAMYLCASSLGRDRLYEQYFGPGTRLTVT.

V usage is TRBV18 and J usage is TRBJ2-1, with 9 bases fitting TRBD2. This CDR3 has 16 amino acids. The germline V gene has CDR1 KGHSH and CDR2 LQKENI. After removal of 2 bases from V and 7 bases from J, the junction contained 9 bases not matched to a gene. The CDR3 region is CASSPFQREVRNEQFF. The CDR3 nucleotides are TGTGCCAGCTCACCATTCCAGCGGGAGGTGAGGAATGAGCAGTTCTTC.

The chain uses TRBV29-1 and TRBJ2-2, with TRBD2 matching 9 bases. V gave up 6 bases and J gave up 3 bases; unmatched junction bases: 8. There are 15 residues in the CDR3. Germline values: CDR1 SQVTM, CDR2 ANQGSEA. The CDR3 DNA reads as TGCAGCGTCCGAGCGAGCGGGGGGTACACCGGGGAGCTGTTTTTT. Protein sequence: CSVRASGGYTGELFF.